This T cell receptor beta chain was recovered during a study of blood T cells in healthy people across ages. Trimming removed 1 base from V and 4 bases from J; junction bases left unmatched: 5. This CDR3 region has 15 residues. Germline V CDR1 and CDR2: SGHTA, FQGTGA. Using a J-beta primer mix together with a sample-barcoded 5' primer, a second PCR was run for about 6 to 12 cycles. Carrying 12 random nucleotides, a template-switch adaptor labeled each individual cDNA molecule. Using its own MiXCR run on the 5' RACE reads, TCRdb lists one record per CDR3 protein. The top ten clones hold approximately 3.7% of a sample with some 760,000 distinct CDR3 sequences, 20% to 30% of them seen once. The data were also submitted as part of a second study, on T cells of mothers and their children. According to that study: Donors comprised three healthy Caucasian mothers plus their six children.

The sample was blood. This TCR came from a boy between 10 and 17 years old in good health. The rearrangement joins TRBV7-3 to TRBJ2-7; TRBD1 aligns across 9 bases. The CDR3 DNA reads TGTGCCAGCAGCTTAAGGAGGACAGGGGCATACGAGCAGTACTTC. As protein: CASSLRRTGAYEQYF.